The entry below describes one T cell receptor beta chain. The antigen remains undetermined. Each CDR3 protein is one row after TCRdb ran MiXCR on the 5' RACE reads. This table holds just over 350,000 distinct CDR3 sequences, around 15% found once. This entry is derived from a study of T-cell memory formation after mild COVID-19. Study-wide background: Largely, the TCR clusters proved donor specific.

Overall study findings and caveats: SARS-CoV-2 specificity was not confirmed for second-wave clones peaking on day 37. Researchers report contracting CD4+ clones mostly in CM and EM, with CD8+ clones in EMRA. Pre-infection memory contained some responding clones, which suggested that cross-reactive memory had joined.

Germline values: CDR1 SGHVS, CDR2 FQNEAQ. Trimming took 5 bases from V and 0 from J, leaving 11 bases between them. This CDR3 spans 16 amino acids. The chain carries TRBV7-8 and TRBJ2-6; D may be TRBD2 (6 bases). This receptor was taken from a man younger than 35 who had mild COVID-19 (a few samples of this study predate the infection). Cell type and time point are not known. Source material: PBMCs or a T cell subset sorted from them (not recorded which). The CDR3 nucleotides read TGTGCCAGCAGCGGGGACGGGAGCTCTGGGGCCAACGTCCTGACTTTC. Residues: CASSGDGSSGANVLTF. Based on the CDR3 plus reference TRBV7-8 and TRBJ2-6, the full variable domain is GAGVSQSPRYKVAKRGQDVALRCDPISGHVSLFWYQQALGQGPEFLTYFQNEAQLDKSGLPSDRFFAERPEGSVSTLKIQRTQQEDSAVYLCASSGDGSSGANVLTFGAGSRLTVL.